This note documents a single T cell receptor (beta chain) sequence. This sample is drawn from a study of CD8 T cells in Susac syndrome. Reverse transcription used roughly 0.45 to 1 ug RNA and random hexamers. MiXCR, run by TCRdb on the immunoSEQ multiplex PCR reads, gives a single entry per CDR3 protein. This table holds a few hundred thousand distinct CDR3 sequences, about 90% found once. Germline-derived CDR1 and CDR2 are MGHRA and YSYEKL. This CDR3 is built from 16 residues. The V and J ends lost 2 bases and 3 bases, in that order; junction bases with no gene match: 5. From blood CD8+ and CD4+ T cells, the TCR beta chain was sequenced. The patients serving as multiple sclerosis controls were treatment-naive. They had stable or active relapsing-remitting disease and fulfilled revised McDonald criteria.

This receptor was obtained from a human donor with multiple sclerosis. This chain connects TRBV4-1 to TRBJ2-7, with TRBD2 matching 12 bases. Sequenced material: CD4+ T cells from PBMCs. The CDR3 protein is CASSQPSGREFYEQYF. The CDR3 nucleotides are TGCGCCAGCAGCCAACCTAGCGGGAGGGAGTTCTACGAGCAGTACTTC.